This T cell receptor (beta chain) was recovered during a study of T cell repertoires in cytomegalovirus infection (dated by TCRdb to about 2019). Looking at the study overall: The peptide stimulations were aimed at well-studied HLA-B-restricted epitopes as well as recently identified HLA-C-restricted CMV epitopes, whose presentation resists viral immunomodulation. Donor HLA type was relevant to the analysis, because carriage of CMV infection together with the matching HLA type was indicated by public TCR beta signatures.

This clonotype was found a few times. Its antigen target is currently unknown. Base quality data are lacking; no much larger clone is found one base away. TCRdb lists the instrument as Illumina HiSeq 1500. The raw public data were reprocessed by TCRdb itself: fastp quality trimming at Q25, MiXCR clonotype calling, in-frame beta chains only. Every distinct CDR3 protein forms one entry, paired with its most common genes and DNA. This sample lists some 46,000 distinct CDR3 sequences; about a fifth were detected once. Around half of the sample comes from the top ten. What the research found in general, with its limitations: The ex vivo response was dominated by HLA-C-restricted CMV-specific TCR beta clonotypes, which also provided the single most frequent clonotype in two of eight donors. In both this cohort and an independent cohort of some 380 donors, the cumulative frequency of public TCR beta family members distinguished carriers of CMV infection plus the relevant HLA type.

In light of the paper, this sample's treatment or condition label describes: in vitro stimulation with specific CMV peptide epitopes to enrich CMV-specific T cells. V sheds 3 bases and J sheds 2 bases, leaving 9 bases between their ends. The germline V gene provides CDR1 MGHRA and CDR2 YSYEKL. The cysteine opens and the phenylalanine closes a CDR3 of 14 amino acids. This entry keeps only the CDR3 DNA: 42 bases, framed from base 1. This sequence was found in a human donor in good health (CMV status not recorded). Some clones in this sample may be carry-over from other donors' samples. The sequence joins TRBV4-1 to TRBJ2-3, with no D gene named confidently. This sample comprised CD8+ T cells from cultured PBMCs, obtained from culture after CMV antigen stimulation. The nucleotides are TGCGCCAGCAGCCAGGCTAAATCCACAGATACGCAGTATTTT. This encodes CASSQAKSTDTQYF.